This entry describes one TCR beta chain. Its antigen is not identified. These data belong to a study of OX40 agonist ivuxolimab in advanced cancers. Study as a whole: Every 2 weeks, patients got intravenous ivuxolimab at one of six dose levels (0.01-10 mg/kg). Among those treated, three patients had partial responses, one with hepatocellular carcinoma and two with cutaneous melanoma. Head and neck, renal cell, melanoma or hepatocellular carcinoma were the cancers that dose-escalation patients had.

The assay was immunoSEQ multiplex PCR, and TCRdb's table has in-frame clones only and misses some. Among 45,000 to 65,000 clones listed, about nine tenths were seen once. Findings and limits, study-wide: At 0.1 to 3.0 mg/kg and by week 6, CD4+ and CD8+ T cells in the blood had expanded clonally.

This TCR came from an adult with an advanced solid tumor such as melanoma, head and neck, liver or kidney cancer. This specimen consisted of CD4+ or CD8+ T cells sorted from blood, obtained in a trial of the OX40 agonist ivuxolimab.

The DNA of the CDR3 is TGTGCCTGGAGCGCAGGGGCCACTGCCCGAAATGAAAAACTGTTTTTT. Translating it yields CAWSAGATARNEKLFF. V gene TRBV30 combines with J gene TRBJ1-4, with D possibly TRBD1 on 6 matching bases. Germline V gives CDR1 GTSNPN, CDR2 SVGIG (reference sequence). This CDR3 is 16 amino acids long. The V gene lost 3 bases and the J gene lost 5 bases, with 19 bases spanning the gap.